The 2 T cell receptor beta chains reported below all come from one sample, sequenced in a study of blood T cell repertoires in COVID-19. Using immunoSEQ multiplex PCR, the repertoire was profiled, and TCRdb retains in-frame clones only, with some absent. Of approximately 120,000 clones listed, about three quarters are singletons. Sequencing was done on a sample of peripheral blood. The receptors stem from a woman between 65 and 79 years old with acute or convalescent COVID-19.

The table lists this clone with many counts. V is TRBV7-9 and J is TRBJ1-6; D unclear. The V gene lost 4 bases and the J gene lost 9 bases, with 7 bases spanning the gap. The CDR3 covers 12 residues. Germline V gene sequence: CDR1 SEHNR, CDR2 FQNEAQ (reference sequence). The CDR3 sequence is CASSSLSSPLHF. CDR3 coding DNA: TGTGCCAGCAGCTCCCTAAGTTCACCCCTCCACTTT.

The chain links TRBV30 to TRBJ1-5; 9 positions agree with TRBD1. Germline V lookup: CDR1 GTSNPN, CDR2 SVGIG (reference sequence). This CDR3 is built from 17 residues. The junction had 9 bases not matched to a gene; V was cut back by 1 base and J by 2 bases. Here the CDR3 reads CAWSAVNRGPGNQPQHF. The CDR3 coding sequence is TGTGCCTGGAGTGCCGTTAACAGGGGGCCAGGCAATCAGCCCCAGCATTTT.